The rows below give T cell receptor beta chains drawn from one sample of a study of T cell repertoires in cytomegalovirus infection. TCRdb redid the calling of the reads with MiXCR, one entry per CDR3 protein. The sample includes a few hundred thousand distinct CDR3 sequences, 9.5% of them seen just once. The sequencing sample was made of PBMCs. The source of these receptors is a human donor in good health (CMV status not recorded). Some clones in this sample may be carry-over from other donors' samples. Both conserved end residues are part of each CDR3. D genes are given only for firm matches. Only some rows state a clone size, as once, few, many or a class for expanded clones.

CDR3 protein | CDR3 DNA | clone size | J gene | D gene | V gene | CDR3 length
CASSEETVRFNNEQFF | TGTGCCAGCAGTGAAGAGACAGTCAGATTCAACAATGAGCAGTTCTTC | - | TRBJ2-1 | - | TRBV6-1 | 16
CASIVHVCLPQHF | TGTGCCAGCATAGTACATGTGTGTCTTCCCCAGCATTTT | many | TRBJ1-5 | - | TRBV7-2 | 13
CASTAGGPRYEQFF | TGTGCCAGCACCGCGGGGGGGCCGAGGTATGAGCAGTTCTTC | many | TRBJ2-1 | TRBD2 | TRBV7-2 | 14
CASSLESLAGETQYF | TGTGCCAGCAGTTTAGAAAGTCTAGCGGGGGAGACCCAGTACTTC | - | TRBJ2-5 | TRBD2 | TRBV12-3/TRBV12-4 | 15
CASRHISGDAYNEQFF | TGTGCCAGCAGGCATATTAGCGGAGACGCTTACAATGAGCAGTTCTTC | - | TRBJ2-1 | - | TRBV6-2/TRBV6-3 | 16
CASSLGQPGNTIYF | TGTGCCAGCAGCTTGGGCCAGCCTGGAAACACCATATATTTT | - | TRBJ1-3 | - | TRBV5-6 | 14
CASRPSGRYNEQFF | TGTGCCAGCAGACCCAGCGGACGGTACAATGAGCAGTTCTTC | - | TRBJ2-1 | - | TRBV28 | 14
CASNRDRGNEKLFF | TGTGCCAGCAACAGGGACAGGGGAAATGAAAAACTGTTTTTT | - | TRBJ1-4 | TRBD1 | TRBV5-4 | 14
CASSRFGTGSEDTQYF | TGTGCCAGCAGCCGGTTTGGGACAGGGAGTGAAGATACGCAGTATTTT | few | TRBJ2-3 | TRBD1 | TRBV11-2 | 16
CASSPSTGAPYEQYF | TGTGCCAGCAGCCCCTCGACCGGGGCCCCCTACGAGCAGTACTTC | few | TRBJ2-7 | - | TRBV7-6 | 15
CASRPPGQGRQPQHF | TGTGCCAGCAGACCCCCGGGACAGGGGAGACAGCCCCAGCATTTT | few | TRBJ1-5 | TRBD1 | TRBV28 | 15
CASSLVRDGSNQPQHF | TGTGCCAGCAGCTTAGTCCGGGACGGGAGCAATCAGCCCCAGCATTTT | many | TRBJ1-5 | - | TRBV7-2 | 16
CAISDGSGGNQETQYF | TGTGCCATCAGTGACGGTAGCGGGGGGAACCAAGAGACCCAGTACTTC | few | TRBJ2-5 | TRBD2 | TRBV10-3 | 16
CASSLKFGGPYNSPLHF | TGTGCCAGCAGTTTAAAGTTTGGCGGACCCTATAATTCACCCCTCCACTTT | few | TRBJ1-6 | - | TRBV27 | 17
CAIRQGGDIQYF | TGTGCCATCCGACAGGGAGGAGACATTCAGTACTTC | many | TRBJ2-4 | - | TRBV7-2 | 12
CAWANRGRRNEQFF | TGTGCCTGGGCCAACAGGGGGCGACGCAATGAGCAGTTCTTC | - | TRBJ2-1 | TRBD1 | TRBV30 | 14
CSVLQTDTQYF | TGCAGCGTATTACAGACAGATACGCAGTATTTT | - | TRBJ2-3 | - | TRBV29-1 | 11
CASSLQAGGPGTGELFF | TGTGCCAGCAGCCTCCAGGCGGGAGGGCCGGGCACCGGGGAGCTGTTTTTT | many | TRBJ2-2 | TRBD2 | TRBV7-8 | 17
CASSPPGAQGVAKNIQYF | TGTGCCAGCAGCCCCCCAGGGGCACAGGGGGTCGCCAAAAACATTCAGTACTTC | many | TRBJ2-4 | TRBD1 | TRBV7-2 | 18
CASSWTSGMVGEQYF | TGTGCCAGCAGCTGGACTAGCGGGATGGTTGGCGAGCAGTACTTC | many | TRBJ2-7 | TRBD2 | TRBV7-9 | 15
CSASRGSVYGSYNEQFF | TGCAGTGCTAGTCGAGGTAGCGTTTACGGGTCCTACAATGAGCAGTTCTTC | few | TRBJ2-1 | - | TRBV20-1 | 17
CASSPKTGAPDTQYF | TGTGCCAGCTCACCAAAGACAGGGGCGCCGGATACGCAGTATTTT | few | TRBJ2-3 | TRBD1 | TRBV18 | 15
CSVEDLQGYEQYF | TGCAGCGTTGAAGATCTGCAGGGATACGAGCAGTACTTC | few | TRBJ2-7 | - | TRBV29-1 | 13
CASSFYVGSGTYNEQFF | TGTGCCAGCAGCTTTTATGTTGGTAGCGGCACCTACAATGAGCAGTTCTTC | - | TRBJ2-1 | - | TRBV7-9 | 17
CASSLFAVGRIDTGELFF | TGTGCCAGCAGTTTATTTGCCGTCGGGAGAATCGACACCGGGGAGCTGTTTTTT | few | TRBJ2-2 | - | TRBV28 | 18
CASSLAVTSSRELFF | TGTGCCAGCAGCTTAGCAGTTACTAGTTCCCGGGAGCTGTTTTTT | few | TRBJ2-2 | - | TRBV7-2 | 15
CASSPGWQGVAEAFF | TGTGCCAGCAGTCCCGGTTGGCAGGGAGTGGCTGAAGCTTTCTTT | many | TRBJ1-1 | - | TRBV28 | 15
CASSLGRTETQYF | TGTGCCAGCAGTTTAGGTCGTACGGAGACCCAGTACTTC | - | TRBJ2-5 | - | TRBV12-3/TRBV12-4 | 13
CASSQVPPSYNEQFF | TGCGCCAGCAGCCAAGTTCCACCCTCCTACAATGAGCAGTTCTTC | many | TRBJ2-1 | - | TRBV4-1 | 15
CASSQELEGFSDTGELFF | TGCGCCAGCAGCCAAGAGCTTGAGGGGTTCAGCGACACCGGGGAGCTGTTTTTT | - | TRBJ2-2 | - | TRBV4-1 | 18
CAWRDNSYEQYF | TGTGCCTGGAGGGACAACTCCTACGAGCAGTACTTC | few | TRBJ2-7 | - | TRBV30 | 12
CASSQVTSRDTEAFF | TGCGCCAGCAGCCAAGTGACATCCCGTGACACTGAAGCTTTCTTT | few | TRBJ1-1 | - | TRBV4-3 | 15
CAIKAGGQEETQYF | TGTGCCATCAAAGCCGGGGGGCAAGAGGAGACCCAGTACTTC | few | TRBJ2-5 | - | TRBV10-3 | 14